The T cell receptor (beta chain) described here comes from a study of T cell responses to AZD1222 COVID-19 vaccine. Study-level information: Second-dose timings of about 4 or about 12 weeks were pooled. Notes on the study in general: In the spike-specific TCR repertoire, nearly half reportedly target unmutated variant regions. Clonal diversity was possibly underestimated, and white British individuals and females predominated among donors.

Germline V gene lookup returns CDR1 MNHNY and CDR2 SVGAGI (reference sequence). Trimming removed 8 bases at V and 0 bases at J, with 13 bases between. CDR3 size: 15 residues. About this clone itself: Its target is unknown.

Clones were sequenced by immunoSEQ multiplex PCR, and TCRdb holds only the in-frame ones, with some missing. The sample yields roughly 140,000 clones, 75% to 95% seen once. The sample in question was peripheral blood, obtained on day 0 of AZD1222 vaccination. This receptor was obtained from an adult in good health. The chain employs TRBV6-6 and TRBJ2-2; tentatively, D is TRBD1 (6 bases). CDR3 region: CASLSGAANTGELFF. DNA for the CDR3: TGTGCCAGCCTATCAGGGGCAGCGAACACCGGGGAGCTGTTTTTT.